These 17 T cell receptor beta chains share one sample of origin, sequenced in a study of T cell repertoires in cytomegalovirus infection. Each CDR3 protein gets one entry after TCRdb re-called the reads with MiXCR. Of approximately 160,000 distinct CDR3 sequences in the sample, 17% were seen once. The sample comprised CD8+ T cells from PBMCs. These receptors came from a human donor in good health (CMV status not recorded). Some clones in this sample may be carry-over from other donors' samples.

The chain is built from TRBV2 and TRBJ2-7; possibly TRBD1 for D (6 bases). Trimming cost V 8 bases and J 2 bases, with 19 bases left between them. This CDR3 has 15 amino acids. Germline V gene data show CDR1 as SNHLY and CDR2 as FYNNEI. The CDR3 loop reads CASEASTGKAYEQYF. The CDR3 DNA is TGTGCCAGCGAGGCGTCAACAGGGAAGGCCTACGAGCAGTACTTC.

This clonotype was seen ten or more times. This chain joins TRBV10-3 and TRBJ1-1, with D perhaps TRBD1 (6 bases). The CDR3 sequence is 12 residues long. Trimming removed 10 bases at V and 2 bases at J, with 11 bases between. Germline CDR1 is ENHRY and CDR2 is SYGVKD. The CDR3 reads CATLDSNTEAFF. The DNA for the CDR3 is TGTGCCACTCTGGACAGTAACACTGAAGCTTTCTTT.

In nucleotides, the CDR3 is TGTGCCAGCAGTCCCCGGACAGGGGGCGAGAATAGAGGCTACACCTTC. This gives the protein CASSPRTGGENRGYTF. This chain links TRBV28 with TRBJ1-2; 11 positions agree with TRBD1. CDR3 length equals 16 residues. V lost 5 bases, J lost 8 bases, and 13 bases stayed unmatched. Germline V gene data show CDR1 as MDHEN and CDR2 as SYDVKM.

A few counts support this clonotype. V usage is TRBV7-8 and J usage is TRBJ1-6, with D tentatively TRBD1 (6 bases). The CDR3 has 15 residues. V lost 5 bases, J lost 9 bases, and 17 bases lay in between. The germline gives CDR1 SGHVS, CDR2 FQNEAQ. CDR3 nucleotide sequence: TGTGCCAGCAGCCCCCCGGGGGGGGCAGGTTCACCCCTCCACTTT. Amino acid sequence: CASSPPGGAGSPLHF.

A few counts support this clonotype. V usage is TRBV4-3 and J usage is TRBJ1-2, with 9 bases fitting TRBD1. This CDR3 is built from 17 residues. The V gene's germline CDR1 is LGHNA and CDR2 YSLEER. V was clipped by 0 bases and J by 7 bases; unmatched bases: 12. The CDR3 DNA reads as TGCGCCAGCAGCCAAGATGACGAGGCACAGGGGGCGTCTGGCTACACCTTC. Its protein product is CASSQDDEAQGASGYTF.

The chain couples TRBV25-1 to TRBJ2-7, with TRBD1 as a possible D gene (6 bases). Per the germline V gene, CDR1 is MGHDK and CDR2 is SYGVNS. Trimming stripped 8 bases from V and 2 bases from J, with 16 bases between. The CDR3 length is 14 residues. For the CDR3, the DNA is TGTGCCAGCTCCTTCCGGGACATAGCCTACGAGCAGTACTTC. This encodes CASSFRDIAYEQYF.

This clonotype has a handful of counts. The CDR3 sequence: CASSLIPGAENQPQHF. CDR3 in DNA: TGTGCCAGCAGCTTAATCCCAGGGGCGGAAAATCAGCCCCAGCATTTT. The rearrangement joins TRBV7-8 to TRBJ1-5; the D gene is possibly TRBD1 (6 bases). Trimming shortened V by 2 bases and J by 4 bases, and 15 bases separated the two germline ends. The CDR3 contains 16 residues. Germline V gene lookup returns CDR1 SGHVS and CDR2 FQNEAQ.

The rearrangement uses TRBV7-9 and TRBJ1-1; D is uncertain. With 6 bases removed from V and 1 base from J, the gap between germline ends came to 9 bases. This CDR3 is built from 13 residues. CDR1 and CDR2 from the germline V gene are SEHNR and FQNEAQ (reference sequence). The CDR3 spells CASSGPGNTEAFF. CDR3 sequence (DNA): TGTGCCAGCAGTGGACCCGGGAACACTGAAGCTTTCTTT.

The chain employs TRBV27 and TRBJ2-1; 8 bases line up with TRBD2. V trimming: 5 bases; J trimming: 2 bases; junction bases outside the gene matches: 11. The CDR3 has 17 residues. Germline CDR1 reads MNHEY; CDR2 reads SMNVEV (reference sequence). The CDR3 loop is CASSLPPGLAAYNEQFF. For the CDR3, the DNA is TGTGCCAGCAGTCTCCCCCCCGGACTAGCCGCCTACAATGAGCAGTTCTTC.

The chain joins TRBV7-8 to TRBJ2-4, with TRBD2 identical over 8 bases. The germline gives CDR1 SGHVS, CDR2 FQNEAQ. J lost 7 bases, V lost 1 base, and 9 bases had no gene match. The CDR3 spans 16 residues. CDR3 sequence: CASSLGSGGRTNIQYF. The CDR3 DNA is TGTGCCAGCAGCTTAGGGTCGGGAGGGCGAACGAACATTCAGTACTTC.

In this sample, this clonotype turned up a few times. The genes are TRBV20-1 and TRBJ2-7; 8 bases are shared with TRBD1. Trimming took 6 bases from V and 2 from J; bases not matched to a gene: 6. The length of the CDR3 is 13 residues. The germline CDR1 and CDR2 sequences are DFQATT and SNEGSKA (reference sequence). CDR3 protein: CSAQGARTYEQYF. The CDR3 nucleotides are TGCAGTGCCCAGGGGGCGCGAACCTACGAGCAGTACTTC.

The chain joins TRBV25-1 to TRBJ2-5, with D maybe TRBD2 (7 bases). The CDR3 is made up of 15 amino acids. Trimming cost V 7 bases and J 0 bases, with 15 bases left between them. CDR1 and CDR2 (germline): MGHDK, SYGVNS. The CDR3 is CASTLEGGYQETQYF. The CDR3 nucleotides are TGTGCCAGCACGCTTGAGGGGGGGTACCAAGAGACCCAGTACTTC.

The J gene is TRBJ1-4, the V gene TRBV7-9; 7 bases align to TRBD1. Unmatched junction bases numbered 11, after V lost 6 bases and J lost 7 bases. This CDR3 comprises 15 residues. The V gene's germline CDR1 is SEHNR and CDR2 FQNEAQ (reference sequence). The CDR3: CASSRAHRGGEKLFF. The CDR3 DNA follows: TGTGCCAGCAGTCGTGCCCACAGGGGAGGTGAAAAACTGTTTTTT.

This clonotype was seen only a few times. The chain employs TRBV7-2 and TRBJ2-6; a possible D gene is TRBD1 (6 bases). This CDR3 is built from 17 residues. With 3 bases removed from V and 2 bases from J, the gap between germline ends came to 14 bases. CDR1 and CDR2 (germline): SGHTA, FQGNSA. The CDR3 reads CASSLRYRVTGANVLTF. CDR3 nucleotide sequence: TGTGCCAGCAGCTTGCGCTACAGGGTTACTGGGGCCAACGTCCTGACTTTC.

This clonotype was recorded a few times. This chain joins TRBV20-1 and TRBJ2-5; 10 bases match TRBD2. V lost 0 bases and J lost 4; bases outside the gene matches: 17. CDR3 length equals 19 residues. Germline values: CDR1 DFQATT, CDR2 SNEGSKA (reference sequence). The DNA of the CDR3 is TGCAGTGCTAGAGATCGGGGTAGCGGGAGGATTAGGGTTGGAGAGACCCAGTACTTC. It translates to CSARDRGSGRIRVGETQYF.

This clonotype has a count of ten or more. This chain links TRBV20-1 with TRBJ2-6, with D perhaps matching TRBD1 (6 bases). Germline V gives CDR1 DFQATT, CDR2 SNEGSKA (reference sequence). V shed 0 bases and J shed 0 bases, with 12 bases lying between them. The length of the CDR3 is 17 residues. CDR3 DNA sequence: TGCAGTGCTAGAGATACAGGGAATCCCTCTGGGGCCAACGTCCTGACTTTC. This gives the protein CSARDTGNPSGANVLTF.

The V call is TRBV6-2 or TRBV6-3, the J call TRBJ2-7; D may be TRBD1 (6 bases). This CDR3 has 15 residues. The V and J ends lost 0 bases and 5 bases respectively, with 14 bases between them. Germline CDR1 MNHEY, CDR2 SVGEGT. CDR3 protein: CASSYSARGVHEQYF. The DNA of the CDR3 is TGTGCCAGCAGTTACTCCGCCAGGGGCGTACACGAGCAGTACTTC.